The entry below gives a single TCR beta chain sequence along with its context. This sample was taken from a study of blood T cells in healthy people across ages. PCR was performed a second time for about 7 to 11 cycles using a sample-barcoded 5' primer and a J-beta primer mix. TCRdb called the 5' RACE reads again in MiXCR, with one record for every CDR3 protein. The data show approximately 670,000 distinct CDR3 sequences, with around 38% seen just once and 30% held by the top ten. CDR3 length: 16 amino acids. V lost 2 bases and J 0 bases, leaving 16 bases between the germline ends. CDR1 and CDR2 from the germline V gene are SQVTM and ANQGSEA.

The clonotype was recovered from a man older than 75 in good health. The gene calls are TRBV29-1 and TRBJ1-1; D ambiguous. Sequenced sample: blood. The CDR3 nucleotides are TGCAGCGTTGAAAACGACGTAGAGGAGGTGAACACTGAAGCTTTCTTT. It is translated as CSVENDVEEVNTEAFF.